This T cell receptor (beta chain) appears in the sequencing data of a study of blood T cell repertoires in COVID-19. Across the whole study: Acute and convalescent COVID-19 samples came from the United States, Italy and Spain. The analysed material was cDNA or gDNA that came from T cells, B-cell-depleted T cells, or PBMCs.

Study processing details: For nucleated cells, counts were estimated from reference gene primer amplification. Sequencing used immunoSEQ multiplex PCR; TCRdb keeps in-frame clones, though not all of them. V, J and clone size reflect that table, while D and trimming were determined from the DNA. The table records approximately 72,000 clones, around 85% of them present only once. Trimming removed 5 bases from V and 0 bases from J, with 15 bases in between. CDR1 is SGHVS and CDR2 is FQNEAQ in the germline V gene. This CDR3 is built from 16 residues. V is TRBV7-8 and J is TRBJ2-3, with TRBD2 as a possible D gene (5 bases). The sample consisted of peripheral blood. This receptor was identified in an elderly woman with active or convalescent COVID-19. The CDR3 coding sequence is TGTGCCAGCAGCCCAGTAGGAGGCTCTAGCACAGATACGCAGTATTTT. It is translated as CASSPVGGSSTDTQYF. The full variable domain, completed using reference TRBV7-8 and TRBJ2-3, is GAGVSQSPRYKVAKRGQDVALRCDPISGHVSLFWYQQALGQGPEFLTYFQNEAQLDKSGLPSDRFFAERPEGSVSTLKIQRTQQEDSAVYLCASSPVGGSSTDTQYFGPGTRLTVL.